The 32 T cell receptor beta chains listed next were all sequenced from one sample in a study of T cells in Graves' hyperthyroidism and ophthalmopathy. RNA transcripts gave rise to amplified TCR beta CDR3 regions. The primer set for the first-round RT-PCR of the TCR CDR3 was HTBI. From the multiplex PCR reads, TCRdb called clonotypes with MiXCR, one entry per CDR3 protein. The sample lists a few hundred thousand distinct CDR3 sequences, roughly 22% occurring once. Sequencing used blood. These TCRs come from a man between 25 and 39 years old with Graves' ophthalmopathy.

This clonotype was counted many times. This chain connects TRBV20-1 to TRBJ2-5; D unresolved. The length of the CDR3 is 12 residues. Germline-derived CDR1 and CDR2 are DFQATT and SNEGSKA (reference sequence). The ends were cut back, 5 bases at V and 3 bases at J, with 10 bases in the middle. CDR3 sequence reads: CSAGAFKETQYF. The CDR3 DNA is TGCAGTGCTGGAGCGTTCAAAGAGACCCAGTACTTC.

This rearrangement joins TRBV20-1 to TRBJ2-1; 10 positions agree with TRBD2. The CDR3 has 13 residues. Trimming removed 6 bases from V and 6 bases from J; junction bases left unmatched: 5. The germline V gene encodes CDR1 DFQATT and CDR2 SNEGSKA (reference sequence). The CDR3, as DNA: TGCAGTGCCAAAGCGGGAGGGGTCAATGAGCAGTTCTTC. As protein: CSAKAGGVNEQFF.

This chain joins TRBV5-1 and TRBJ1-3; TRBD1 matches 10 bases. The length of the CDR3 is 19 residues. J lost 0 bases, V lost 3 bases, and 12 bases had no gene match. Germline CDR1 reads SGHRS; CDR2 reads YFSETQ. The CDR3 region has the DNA TGCGCCAGCAGCTATACCCCGGGACAGGGGAGGAACTCTGGAAACACCATATATTTT. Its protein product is CASSYTPGQGRNSGNTIYF.

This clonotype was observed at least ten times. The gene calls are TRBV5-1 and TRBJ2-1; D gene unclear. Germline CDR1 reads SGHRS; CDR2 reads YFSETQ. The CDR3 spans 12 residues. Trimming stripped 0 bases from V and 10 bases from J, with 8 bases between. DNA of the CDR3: TGCGCCAGCAGCTTGGACTCTAGGGAGCAGTTCTTC. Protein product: CASSLDSREQFF.

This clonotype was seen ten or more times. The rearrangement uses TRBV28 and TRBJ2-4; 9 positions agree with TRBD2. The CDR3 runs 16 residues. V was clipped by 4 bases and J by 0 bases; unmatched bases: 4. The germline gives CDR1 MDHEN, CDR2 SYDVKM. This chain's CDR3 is CASSSRLAVAKNIQYF. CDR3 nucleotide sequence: TGTGCCAGCAGTTCCCGACTAGCGGTAGCCAAAAACATTCAGTACTTC.

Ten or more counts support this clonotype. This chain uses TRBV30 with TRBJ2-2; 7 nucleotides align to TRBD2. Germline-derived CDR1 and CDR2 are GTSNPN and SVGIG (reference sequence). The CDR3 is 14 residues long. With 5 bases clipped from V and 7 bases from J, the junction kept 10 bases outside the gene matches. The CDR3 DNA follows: TGTGCCTGGTCGGCCGCGGGAGCGGGCGGGGAGCTGTTTTTT. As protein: CAWSAAGAGGELFF. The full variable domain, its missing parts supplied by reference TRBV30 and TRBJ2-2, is SQTIHQWPATLVQPVGSPLSLECTVEGTSNPNLYWYRQAAGRGLQLLFYSVGIGQISSEVPQNLSASRPQDRQFILSSKKLLLSDSGFYLCAWSAAGAGGELFFGEGSRLTVL.

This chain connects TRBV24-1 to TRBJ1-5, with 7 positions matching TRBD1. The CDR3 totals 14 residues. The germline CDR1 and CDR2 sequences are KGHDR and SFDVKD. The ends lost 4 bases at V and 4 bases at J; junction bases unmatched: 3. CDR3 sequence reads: CATSERGQNQPQHF. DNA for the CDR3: TGTGCCACCAGTGAGCGGGGACAGAATCAGCCCCAGCATTTT.

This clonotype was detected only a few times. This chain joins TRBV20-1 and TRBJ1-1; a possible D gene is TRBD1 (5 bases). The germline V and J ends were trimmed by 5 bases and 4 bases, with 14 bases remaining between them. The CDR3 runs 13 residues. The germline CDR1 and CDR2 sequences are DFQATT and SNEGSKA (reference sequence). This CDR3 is CSAPGQGITEAFF. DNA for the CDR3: TGCAGTGCTCCCGGGCAGGGCATCACTGAAGCTTTCTTT.

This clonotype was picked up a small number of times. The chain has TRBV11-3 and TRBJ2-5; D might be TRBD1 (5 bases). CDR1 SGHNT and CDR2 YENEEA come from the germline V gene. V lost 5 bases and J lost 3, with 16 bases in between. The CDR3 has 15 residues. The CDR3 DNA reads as TGTGCCAGCAGCCCCCCCGCAGGGAAAGAAGAGACCCAGTACTTC. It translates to CASSPPAGKEETQYF.

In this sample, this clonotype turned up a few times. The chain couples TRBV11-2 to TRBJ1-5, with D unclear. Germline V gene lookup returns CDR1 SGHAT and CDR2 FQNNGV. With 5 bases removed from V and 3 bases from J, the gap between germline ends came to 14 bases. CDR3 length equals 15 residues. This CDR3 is CASSNAPGPNQPQHF. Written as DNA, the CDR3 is TGTGCCAGCAGCAACGCACCGGGCCCCAATCAGCCCCAGCATTTT.

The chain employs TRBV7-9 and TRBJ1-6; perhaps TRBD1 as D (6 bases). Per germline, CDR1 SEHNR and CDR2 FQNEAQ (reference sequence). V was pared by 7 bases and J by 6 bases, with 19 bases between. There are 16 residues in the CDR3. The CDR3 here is CASTQVGGLVNSPLHF. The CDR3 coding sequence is TGTGCCAGCACCCAGGTCGGGGGGCTTGTTAATTCACCCCTCCACTTT. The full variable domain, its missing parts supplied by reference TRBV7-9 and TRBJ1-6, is DTGVSQNPRHKITKRGQNVTFRCDPISEHNRLYWYRQTLGQGPEFLTYFQNEAQLEKSRLLSDRFSAERPKGSFSTLEIQRTEQGDSAMYLCASTQVGGLVNSPLHFGNGTRLTVT.

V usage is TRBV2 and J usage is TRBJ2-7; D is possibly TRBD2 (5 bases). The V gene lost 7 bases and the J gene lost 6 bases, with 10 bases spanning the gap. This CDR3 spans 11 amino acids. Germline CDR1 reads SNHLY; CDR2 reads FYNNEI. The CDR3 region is CASMRESEQYF. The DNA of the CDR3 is TGTGCCAGCATGAGGGAATCCGAGCAGTACTTC.

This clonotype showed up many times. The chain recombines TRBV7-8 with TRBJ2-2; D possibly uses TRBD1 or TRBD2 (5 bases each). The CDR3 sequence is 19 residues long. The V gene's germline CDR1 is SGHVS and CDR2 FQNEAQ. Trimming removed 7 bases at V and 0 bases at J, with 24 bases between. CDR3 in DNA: TGTGCCAGCACCTTCGGGACCGCAGTTCTTTTGGCGAACACCGGGGAGCTGTTTTTT. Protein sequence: CASTFGTAVLLANTGELFF.

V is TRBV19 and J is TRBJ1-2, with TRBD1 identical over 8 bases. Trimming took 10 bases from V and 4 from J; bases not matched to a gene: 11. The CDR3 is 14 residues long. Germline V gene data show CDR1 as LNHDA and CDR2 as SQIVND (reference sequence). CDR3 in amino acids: CATAPGTGSYGYTF. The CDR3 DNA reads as TGTGCCACTGCCCCCGGGACAGGCTCCTATGGCTACACCTTC.

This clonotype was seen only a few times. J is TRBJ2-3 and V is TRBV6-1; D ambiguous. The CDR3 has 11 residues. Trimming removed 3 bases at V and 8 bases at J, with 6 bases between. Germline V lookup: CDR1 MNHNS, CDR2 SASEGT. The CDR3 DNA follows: TGTGCCAGCAGTGAGTCAGTTACGCAGTATTTT. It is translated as CASSESVTQYF.

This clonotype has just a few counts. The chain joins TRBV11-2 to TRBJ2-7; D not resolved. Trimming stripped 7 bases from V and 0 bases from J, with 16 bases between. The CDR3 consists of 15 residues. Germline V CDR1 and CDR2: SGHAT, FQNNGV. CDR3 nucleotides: TGTGCCAGCACCTTGACTTACATCAGCTCCTACGAGCAGTACTTC. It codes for CASTLTYISSYEQYF.

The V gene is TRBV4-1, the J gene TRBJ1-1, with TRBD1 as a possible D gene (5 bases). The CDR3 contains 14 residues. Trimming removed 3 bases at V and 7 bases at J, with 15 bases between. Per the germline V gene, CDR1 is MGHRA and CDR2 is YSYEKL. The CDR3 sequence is CASSQGRAGSEAFF. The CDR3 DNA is TGCGCCAGCAGCCAGGGCAGGGCGGGTAGTGAAGCTTTCTTT.

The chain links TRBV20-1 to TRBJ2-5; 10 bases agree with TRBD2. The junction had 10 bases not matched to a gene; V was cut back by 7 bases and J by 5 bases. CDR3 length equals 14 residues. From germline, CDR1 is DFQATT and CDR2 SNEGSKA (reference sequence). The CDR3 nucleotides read TGCAGTGTAGAGAGCGGGAGGGCCGAGGAGACCCAGTACTTC. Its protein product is CSVESGRAEETQYF.

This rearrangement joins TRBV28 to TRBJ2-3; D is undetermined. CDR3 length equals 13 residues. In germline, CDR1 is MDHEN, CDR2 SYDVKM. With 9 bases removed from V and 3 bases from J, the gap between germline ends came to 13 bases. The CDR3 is CASLFSGTDTQYF. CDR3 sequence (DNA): TGTGCCAGTCTCTTTTCAGGAACAGATACGCAGTATTTT.

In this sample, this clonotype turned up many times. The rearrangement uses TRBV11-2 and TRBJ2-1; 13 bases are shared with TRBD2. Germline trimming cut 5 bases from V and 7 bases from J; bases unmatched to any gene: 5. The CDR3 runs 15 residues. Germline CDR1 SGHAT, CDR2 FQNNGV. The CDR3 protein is CASSKLAGGGNEQFF. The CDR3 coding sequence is TGTGCCAGCAGCAAACTAGCGGGAGGGGGTAATGAGCAGTTCTTC.

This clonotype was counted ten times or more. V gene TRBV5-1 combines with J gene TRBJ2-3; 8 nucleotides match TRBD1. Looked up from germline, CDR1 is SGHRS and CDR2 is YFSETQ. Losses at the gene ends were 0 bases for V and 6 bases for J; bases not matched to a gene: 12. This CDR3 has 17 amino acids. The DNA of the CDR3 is TGCGCCAGCAGCTTGGCCGCCGGGACAGGCCCTCAGGATACGCAGTATTTT. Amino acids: CASSLAAGTGPQDTQYF. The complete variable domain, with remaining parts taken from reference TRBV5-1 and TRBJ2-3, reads KAGVTQTPRYLIKTRGQQVTLSCSPISGHRSVSWYQQTPGQGLQFLFEYFSETQRNKGNFPGRFSGRQFSNSRSEMNVSTLELGDSALYLCASSLAAGTGPQDTQYFGPGTRLTVL.

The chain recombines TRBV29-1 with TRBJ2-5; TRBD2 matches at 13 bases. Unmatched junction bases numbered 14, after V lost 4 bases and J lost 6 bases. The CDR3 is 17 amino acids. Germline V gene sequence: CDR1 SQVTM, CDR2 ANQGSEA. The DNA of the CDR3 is TGCAGCGTTGCTGGACTAGCGGGAGTGTGGGGGATGAAGACCCAGTACTTC. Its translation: CSVAGLAGVWGMKTQYF.

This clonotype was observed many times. The CDR3 sequence is CASSQDLARTYGYTF. DNA for the CDR3: TGTGCCAGCAGCCAAGATCTAGCCAGGACGTATGGCTACACCTTC. The J gene is TRBJ1-2, the V gene TRBV3-1; unclear D gene. Germline CDR1 and CDR2: LGHDT and YNNKEL (reference sequence). V lost 0 bases to trimming and J lost 5 bases, with 13 bases between them. This CDR3 comprises 15 residues.

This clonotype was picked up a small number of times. CDR3 amino acids: CAIGQGDYEQYF. CDR3 in DNA: TGTGCCATTGGACAGGGAGACTACGAGCAGTACTTC. V and J are TRBV10-3 and TRBJ2-7; TRBD1 aligns across 8 bases. This CDR3 is built from 12 residues. Germline-derived CDR1 and CDR2 are ENHRY and SYGVKD. V was clipped by 9 bases and J by 3 bases; unmatched bases: 4.

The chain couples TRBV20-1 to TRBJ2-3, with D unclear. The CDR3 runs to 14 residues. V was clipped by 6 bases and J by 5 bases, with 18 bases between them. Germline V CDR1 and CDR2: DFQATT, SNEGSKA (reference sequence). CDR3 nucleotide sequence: TGCAGTGCCCCTGTTGGGCCTGCAAGAGATACGCAGTATTTT. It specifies CSAPVGPARDTQYF.

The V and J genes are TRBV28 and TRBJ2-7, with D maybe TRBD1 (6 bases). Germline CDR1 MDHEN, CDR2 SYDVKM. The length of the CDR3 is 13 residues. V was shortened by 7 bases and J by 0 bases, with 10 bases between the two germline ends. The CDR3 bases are TGTGCCAGCAACGGGGACACCTCCTACGAGCAGTACTTC. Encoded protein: CASNGDTSYEQYF. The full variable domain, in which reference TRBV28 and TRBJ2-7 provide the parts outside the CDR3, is DVKVTQSSRYLVKRTGEKVFLECVQDMDHENMFWYRQDPGLGLRLIYFSYDVKMKEKGDIPEGYSVSREKKERFSLILESASTNQTSMYLCASNGDTSYEQYFGPGTRLTVT.

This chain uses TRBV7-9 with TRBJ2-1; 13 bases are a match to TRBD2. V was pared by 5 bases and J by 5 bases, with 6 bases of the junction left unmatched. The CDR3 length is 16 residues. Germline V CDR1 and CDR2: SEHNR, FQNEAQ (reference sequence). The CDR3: CASSARTSGSNNEQFF. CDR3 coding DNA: TGTGCCAGCAGCGCTAGGACTAGCGGGAGTAACAATGAGCAGTTCTTC.

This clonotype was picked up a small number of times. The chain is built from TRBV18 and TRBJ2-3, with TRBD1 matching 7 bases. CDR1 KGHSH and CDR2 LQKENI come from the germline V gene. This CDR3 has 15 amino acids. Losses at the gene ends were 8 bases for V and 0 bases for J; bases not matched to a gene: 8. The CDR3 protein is CASDVRDRSTDTQYF. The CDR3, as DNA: TGTGCCAGCGACGTCCGGGACAGAAGCACAGATACGCAGTATTTT.

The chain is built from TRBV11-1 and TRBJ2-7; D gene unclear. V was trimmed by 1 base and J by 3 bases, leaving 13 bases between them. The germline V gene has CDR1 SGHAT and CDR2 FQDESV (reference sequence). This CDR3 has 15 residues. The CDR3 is CASSLGPTALYEQYF. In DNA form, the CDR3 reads TGTGCCAGCAGCTTAGGGCCGACGGCCCTCTACGAGCAGTACTTC. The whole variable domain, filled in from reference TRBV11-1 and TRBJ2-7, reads EAEVAQSPRYKITEKSQAVAFWCDPISGHATLYWYRQILGQGPELLVQFQDESVVDDSQLPKDRFSAERLKGVDSTLKIQPAELGDSAMYLCASSLGPTALYEQYFGPGTRLTVT.

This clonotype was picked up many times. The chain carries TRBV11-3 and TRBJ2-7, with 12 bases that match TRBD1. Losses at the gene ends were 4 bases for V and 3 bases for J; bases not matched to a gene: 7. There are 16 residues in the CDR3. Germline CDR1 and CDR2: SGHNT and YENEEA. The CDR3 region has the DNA TGTGCCAGCAGCTCGGGACAGGGGGCTTTCGGCTACGAGCAGTACTTC. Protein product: CASSSGQGAFGYEQYF.

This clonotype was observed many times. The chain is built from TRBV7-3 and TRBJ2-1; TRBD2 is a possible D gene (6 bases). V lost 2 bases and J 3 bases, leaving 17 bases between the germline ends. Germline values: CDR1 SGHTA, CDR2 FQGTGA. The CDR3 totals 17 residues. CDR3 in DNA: TGTGCCAGCAGCTTAGGGGGGAGAGGACAAAGCTACAATGAGCAGTTCTTC. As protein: CASSLGGRGQSYNEQFF.

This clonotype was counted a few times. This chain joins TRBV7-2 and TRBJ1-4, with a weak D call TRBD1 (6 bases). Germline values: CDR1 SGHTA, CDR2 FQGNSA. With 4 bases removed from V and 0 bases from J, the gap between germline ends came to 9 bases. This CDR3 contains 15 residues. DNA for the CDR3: TGTGCCAGCAGCTGGGGGGGCACAACTAATGAAAAACTGTTTTTT. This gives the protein CASSWGGTTNEKLFF.